Listed below are T cell receptor beta chains from one sample, sequenced in a study of blood T cell repertoires in COVID-19. The table came from immunoSEQ multiplex PCR; TCRdb's copy has only in-frame clones and leaves some out. This sample has some 100,000 clones, with roughly 88% found just once. Sequencing was performed on peripheral blood. The source of these receptors is a woman aged 55-69 years with acute or convalescent COVID-19. CDR3s include the opening cysteine and the closing phenylalanine or tryptophan. The D gene is left open where the match is weak. Size is omitted from some rows. Given values are once, few, many or a class for expanded clones.

NA	NA	TRBV6-5	TRBJ1-5	CASRAMTGANQPQHF	TGTGCCAGCAGAGCCATGACAGGCGCCAATCAGCCCCAGCATTTT
TRBD1	few	TRBV7-8	TRBJ1-2	CASSHGDRANYGYTF	TGTGCCAGCAGCCACGGGGACAGGGCAAACTATGGCTACACCTTC
NA	once	TRBV3-1/TRBV3-2	TRBJ2-2	CASSLRLEEYTGELFF	TGTGCCAGCAGCCTTAGACTAGAGGAGTACACCGGGGAGCTGTTTTTT
NA	NA	TRBV7-9	TRBJ1-6	CASSREDSPLHF	TGTGCCAGCAGTCGGGAGGATTCACCCCTCCACTTT
NA	NA	TRBV2	TRBJ1-2	CASSEVSQGYYGYTF	TGTGCCAGCAGTGAAGTCTCTCAGGGGTACTATGGCTACACCTTC
TRBD2	NA	TRBV7-9	TRBJ2-1	CASSLSVGGYSEQFF	TGTGCCAGCAGCTTATCTGTGGGAGGGTATAGTGAGCAGTTCTTC
TRBD1	NA	TRBV5-5	TRBJ1-2	CASRGTGARGYGYTF	TGTGCCAGCAGGGGGACAGGGGCGAGAGGCTATGGCTACACCTTC
NA	NA	TRBV19	TRBJ1-1	CASSIFTRRDTEAFF	TGTGCCAGTAGTATTTTCACTCGGCGGGACACTGAAGCTTTCTTT
NA	NA	TRBV9	TRBJ2-1	CASSVEDKYYNEQFF	TGTGCCAGCAGCGTAGAGGACAAGTACTACAATGAGCAGTTCTTC
TRBD1	NA	TRBV19	TRBJ2-5	CASSVGTGAETQYF	TGTGCCAGTAGTGTAGGGACAGGGGCAGAGACCCAGTACTTC
TRBD1	once	TRBV10-2	TRBJ1-6	CASSFPTGRMAPLHF	TGCGCCAGCTCTTTTCCGACAGGGCGAATGGCTCCCCTCCACTTT
NA	NA	TRBV5-6	TRBJ1-1	CASSTIPGNTEAFF	TGTGCCAGCAGCACCATACCGGGGAACACTGAAGCTTTCTTT
NA	NA	TRBV18	TRBJ1-1	CASSTTQGRTEAFF	TGTGCCAGCTCAACCACCCAGGGCCGGACTGAAGCTTTCTTT
NA	NA	TRBV6-1	TRBJ1-5	CASSDLDSLNQPQHF	TGTGCCAGCAGTGATTTGGACAGCCTCAATCAGCCCCAGCATTTT
TRBD2	NA	TRBV7-8	TRBJ2-1	CASSPAGTLQGGEQFF	TGTGCCAGCAGCCCAGCGGGGACTCTCCAGGGTGGTGAGCAGTTCTTC
TRBD1	NA	TRBV9	TRBJ1-6	CASSVGQGPSPLHF	TGTGCCAGCAGCGTAGGACAGGGTCCTTCACCCCTCCACTTT
NA	NA	TRBV27	TRBJ2-7	CASSLFRQTYEQYF	TGTGCCAGCAGTTTATTCCGACAGACCTACGAGCAGTACTTC
NA	NA	TRBV9	TRBJ2-3	CASSGRQLSTDTQYF	TGTGCCAGCAGCGGACGACAGCTTAGCACAGATACGCAGTATTTT
TRBD1	NA	TRBV28	TRBJ1-2	CASSTNTGAFNYGYTF	TGTGCCAGCAGTACCAACACAGGGGCTTTTAACTATGGCTACACCTTC
TRBD2	NA	TRBV5-1	TRBJ2-2	CASSSGLAGGELFF	TGCGCCAGCAGCTCCGGACTAGCGGGAGGGGAGCTGTTTTTT
NA	NA	TRBV27	TRBJ2-3	CASSLSIADQQYF	TGTGCCAGCAGTTTATCGATCGCGGATCAACAGTATTTT
NA	NA	TRBV5-4	TRBJ1-2	CASSFPGNLNYGYTF	TGTGCCAGCAGCTTCCCAGGGAACCTTAACTATGGCTACACCTTC
NA	NA	TRBV5-1	TRBJ1-4	CASSWRESTNEKLFF	TGCGCCAGCAGCTGGAGAGAATCAACTAATGAAAAACTGTTTTTT
NA	once	TRBV7-2	TRBJ2-1	CASSLARGSNEQFF	TGTGCCAGCAGCTTAGCGCGTGGGAGCAATGAGCAGTTCTTC
NA	NA	TRBV3-1/TRBV3-2	TRBJ2-7	CASRKGEGSYEQYF	TGTGCCAGCAGAAAGGGGGAGGGCTCCTACGAGCAGTACTTC
TRBD2	NA	TRBV5-4	TRBJ2-7	CASSGIGRAHEQYF	TGTGCCAGCAGCGGAATCGGGAGGGCCCACGAGCAGTACTTC
NA	NA	TRBV28	TRBJ2-1	CASSPRRRNNEQFF	TGTGCCAGCAGTCCTCGTAGGAGGAACAATGAGCAGTTCTTC
TRBD2	NA	TRBV6-5	TRBJ2-3	CASSYGLAVSTDTQYF	TGTGCCAGCAGTTACGGGCTAGCGGTGAGCACAGATACGCAGTATTTT
TRBD2	NA	TRBV5-4	TRBJ2-1	CASSPGLAGNNEQFF	TGTGCCAGCAGCCCGGGACTAGCTGGCAACAATGAGCAGTTCTTC
NA	NA	TRBV18	TRBJ1-5	CASSPERGQPQHF	TGTGCCAGCTCACCGGAAAGGGGTCAGCCCCAGCATTTT
TRBD1	NA	TRBV5-1	TRBJ2-3	CASSLDGTGTDTQYF	TGCGCCAGCAGCTTGGATGGGACAGGTACAGATACGCAGTATTTT
NA	NA	TRBV19	TRBJ1-6	CASSITGPGNSPLHF	TGTGCCAGTAGTATTACAGGGCCCGGGAATTCACCCCTCCACTTT
NA	NA	TRBV3-1/TRBV3-2	TRBJ2-5	CASSQAGQETQYF	TGTGCCAGCAGCCAAGCGGGGCAAGAGACCCAGTACTTC
NA	NA	TRBV18	TRBJ2-3	CASSLKSGTDTQYF	TGTGCCAGCTCACTTAAATCGGGGACAGATACGCAGTATTTT
TRBD1	once	TRBV19	TRBJ1-4	CASSPDRARNEKLFF	TGTGCCAGTAGTCCGGACAGGGCTCGTAATGAAAAACTGTTTTTT
NA	once	TRBV7-2	TRBJ1-2	CASSFMSGDGGYTF	TGTGCCAGCAGCTTCATGTCAGGGGATGGTGGCTACACCTTC
NA	NA	TRBV5-6	TRBJ1-1	CASSLGLRGTEAFF	TGTGCCAGCAGCTTGGGCCTCAGGGGAACTGAAGCTTTCTTT
TRBD2	NA	TRBV11-2	TRBJ2-1	CASSLGASGYNEQFF	TGTGCCAGCAGCTTAGGCGCTAGCGGATACAATGAGCAGTTCTTC
TRBD1	NA	TRBV10-3	TRBJ2-1	CAISGTGANEQFF	TGTGCCATCAGTGGGACAGGGGCCAATGAGCAGTTCTTC
TRBD1	many	TRBV9	TRBJ1-3	CASSSRTGMDSGNTIYF	TGTGCCAGCAGCTCCCGGACAGGGATGGACTCTGGAAACACCATATATTTT
TRBD1	NA	TRBV2	TRBJ1-1	CASRTGGMFGTEAFF	TGTGCCAGCCGAACAGGGGGAATGTTTGGGACTGAAGCTTTCTTT
TRBD1	NA	TRBV5-1	TRBJ1-6	CASSLDRVNSPLHF	TGCGCCAGCAGCCTGGACAGGGTAAATTCACCCCTCCACTTT
TRBD1	NA	TRBV18	TRBJ1-1	CASSPLLQGADTEAFF	TGTGCCAGCTCACCACTTCTACAGGGGGCCGACACTGAAGCTTTCTTT